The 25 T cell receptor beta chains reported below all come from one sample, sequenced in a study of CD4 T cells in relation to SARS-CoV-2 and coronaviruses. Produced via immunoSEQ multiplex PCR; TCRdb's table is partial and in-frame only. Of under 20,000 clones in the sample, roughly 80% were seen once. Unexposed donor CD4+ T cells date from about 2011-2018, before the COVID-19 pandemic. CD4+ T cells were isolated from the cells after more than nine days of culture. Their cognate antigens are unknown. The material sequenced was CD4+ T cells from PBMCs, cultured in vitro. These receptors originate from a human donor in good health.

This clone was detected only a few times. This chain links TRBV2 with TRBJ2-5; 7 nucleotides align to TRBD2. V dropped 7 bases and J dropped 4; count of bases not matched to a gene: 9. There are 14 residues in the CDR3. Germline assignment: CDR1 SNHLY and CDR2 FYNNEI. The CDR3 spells CASIRGGRGETQYF. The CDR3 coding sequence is TGTGCCAGCATTCGCGGGGGAAGGGGAGAGACCCAGTACTTC.

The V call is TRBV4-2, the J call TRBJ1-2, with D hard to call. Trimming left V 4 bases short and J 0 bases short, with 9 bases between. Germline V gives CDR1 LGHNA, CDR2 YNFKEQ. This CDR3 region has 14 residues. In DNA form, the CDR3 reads TGTGCCAGCAGCCGATCCGGGACTAACTATGGCTACACCTTC. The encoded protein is CASSRSGTNYGYTF.

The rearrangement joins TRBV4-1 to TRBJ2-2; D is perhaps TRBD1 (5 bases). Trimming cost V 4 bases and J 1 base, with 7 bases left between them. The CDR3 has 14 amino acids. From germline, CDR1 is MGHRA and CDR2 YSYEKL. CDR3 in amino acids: CASSRTRNTGELFF. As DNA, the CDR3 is TGCGCCAGCAGCCGGACAAGGAACACCGGGGAGCTGTTTTTT.

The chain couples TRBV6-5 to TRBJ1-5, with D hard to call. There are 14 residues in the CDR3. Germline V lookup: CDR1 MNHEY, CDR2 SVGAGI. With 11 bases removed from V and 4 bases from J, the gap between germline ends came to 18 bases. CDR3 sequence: CASEYGSKNQPQHF. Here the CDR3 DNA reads TGTGCCTCGGAGTATGGCAGCAAGAATCAGCCCCAGCATTTT.

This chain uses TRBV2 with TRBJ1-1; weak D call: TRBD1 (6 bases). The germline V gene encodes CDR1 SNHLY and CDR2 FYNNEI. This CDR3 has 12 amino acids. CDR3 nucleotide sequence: TGTGCGATAGGGGGGGTGTGGAGAGAAGCTTTCTTT. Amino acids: CAIGGVWREAFF.

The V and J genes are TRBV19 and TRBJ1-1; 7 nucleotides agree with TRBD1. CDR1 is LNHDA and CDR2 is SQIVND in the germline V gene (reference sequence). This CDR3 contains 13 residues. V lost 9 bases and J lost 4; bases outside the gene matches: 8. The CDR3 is CARKDREGTEAFF. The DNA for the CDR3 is TGTGCCAGGAAAGACAGGGAGGGCACTGAAGCTTTCTTT.

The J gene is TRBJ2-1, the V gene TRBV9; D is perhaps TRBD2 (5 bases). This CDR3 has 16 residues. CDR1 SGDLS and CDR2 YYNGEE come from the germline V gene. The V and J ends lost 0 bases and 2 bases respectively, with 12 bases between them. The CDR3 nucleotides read TGTGCCAGCAGCGTAGTTGTGGGAGAGCCCTACAATGAGCAGTTCTTC. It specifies CASSVVVGEPYNEQFF.

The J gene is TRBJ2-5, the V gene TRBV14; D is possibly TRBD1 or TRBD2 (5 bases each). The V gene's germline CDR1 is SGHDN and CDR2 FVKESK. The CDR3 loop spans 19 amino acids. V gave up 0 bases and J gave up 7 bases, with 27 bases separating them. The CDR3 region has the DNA TGTGCCAGCAGCCAAGATCCCCCGAGCCAGGTGGGAGTGAGGGGGACCCAGTACTTC. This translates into CASSQDPPSQVGVRGTQYF.

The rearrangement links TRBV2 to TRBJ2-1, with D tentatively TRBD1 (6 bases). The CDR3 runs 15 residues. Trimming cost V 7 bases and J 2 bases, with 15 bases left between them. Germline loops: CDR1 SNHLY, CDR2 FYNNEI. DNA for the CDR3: TGTGCCAGCAAGGGGGTCCCAGCCGCCTACAATGAGCAGTTCTTC. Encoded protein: CASKGVPAAYNEQFF.

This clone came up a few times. The CDR3: CAWSGTGRGELFF. In DNA, the CDR3 is TGTGCCTGGAGTGGGACCGGTCGCGGGGAGCTGTTTTTT. The chain is built from TRBV30 and TRBJ2-2, with unresolved D. The CDR3 sequence is 13 residues long. Germline V gives CDR1 GTSNPN, CDR2 SVGIG (reference sequence). Trimming removed 1 base at V and 7 bases at J, with 10 bases between.

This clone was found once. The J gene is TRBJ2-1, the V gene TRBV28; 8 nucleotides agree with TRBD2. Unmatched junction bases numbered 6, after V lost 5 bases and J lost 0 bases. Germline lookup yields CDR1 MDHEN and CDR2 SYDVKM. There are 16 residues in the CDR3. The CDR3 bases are TGTGCCAGCAGTCTCCCGAGCGGGAGCTCCTACAATGAGCAGTTCTTC. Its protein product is CASSLPSGSSYNEQFF.

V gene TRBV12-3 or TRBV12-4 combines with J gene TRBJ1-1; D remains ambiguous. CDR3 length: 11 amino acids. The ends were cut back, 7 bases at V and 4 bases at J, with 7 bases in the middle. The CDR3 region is CASTRGTEAFF. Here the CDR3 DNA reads TGTGCCAGCACCCGGGGCACTGAAGCTTTCTTT.

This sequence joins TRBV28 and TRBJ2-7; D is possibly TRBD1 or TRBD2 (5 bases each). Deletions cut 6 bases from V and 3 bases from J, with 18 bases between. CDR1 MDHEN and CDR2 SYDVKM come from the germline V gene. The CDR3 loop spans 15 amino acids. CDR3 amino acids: CASRRSRGTRYEQYF. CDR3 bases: TGTGCCAGCAGGAGATCACGAGGGACCCGCTACGAGCAGTACTTC.

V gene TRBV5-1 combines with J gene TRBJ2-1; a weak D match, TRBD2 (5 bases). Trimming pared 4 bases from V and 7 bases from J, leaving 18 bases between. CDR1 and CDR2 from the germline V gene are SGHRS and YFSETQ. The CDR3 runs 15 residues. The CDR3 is CASSPARSSGNEQFF. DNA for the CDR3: TGCGCCAGCAGCCCGGCACGCTCGAGCGGAAATGAGCAGTTCTTC.

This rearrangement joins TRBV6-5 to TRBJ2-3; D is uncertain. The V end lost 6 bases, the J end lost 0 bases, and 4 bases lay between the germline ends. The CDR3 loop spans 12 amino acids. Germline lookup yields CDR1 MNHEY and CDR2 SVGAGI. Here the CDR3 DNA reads TGTGCCAGCAGCGGGAGCACAGATACGCAGTATTTT. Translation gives CASSGSTDTQYF.

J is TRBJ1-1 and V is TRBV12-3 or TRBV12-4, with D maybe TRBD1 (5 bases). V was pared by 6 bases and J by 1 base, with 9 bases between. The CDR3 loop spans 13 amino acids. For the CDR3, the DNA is TGTGCCAGCAGGCGAACAGGGAACACTGAAGCTTTCTTT. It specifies CASRRTGNTEAFF.

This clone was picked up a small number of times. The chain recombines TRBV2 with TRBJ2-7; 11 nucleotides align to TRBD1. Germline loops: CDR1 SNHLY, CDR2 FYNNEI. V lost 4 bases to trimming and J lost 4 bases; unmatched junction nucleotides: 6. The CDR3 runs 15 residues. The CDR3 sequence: CASSGLGQGAYEQYF. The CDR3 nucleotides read TGTGCCAGCAGTGGCCTTGGACAGGGGGCTTACGAGCAGTACTTC.

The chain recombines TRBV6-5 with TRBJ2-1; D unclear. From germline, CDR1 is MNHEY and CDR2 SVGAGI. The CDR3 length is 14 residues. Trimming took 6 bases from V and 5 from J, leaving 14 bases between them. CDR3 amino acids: CASRLTGPDNEQFF. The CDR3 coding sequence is TGTGCCAGCAGACTTACCGGGCCGGACAATGAGCAGTTCTTC.

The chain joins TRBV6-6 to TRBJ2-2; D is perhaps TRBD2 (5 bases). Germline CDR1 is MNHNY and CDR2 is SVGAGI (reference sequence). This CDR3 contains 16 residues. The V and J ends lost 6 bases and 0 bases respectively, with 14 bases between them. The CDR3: CASSPATGTNTGELFF. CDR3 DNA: TGTGCCAGCAGCCCAGCCACGGGAACGAACACCGGGGAGCTGTTTTTT.

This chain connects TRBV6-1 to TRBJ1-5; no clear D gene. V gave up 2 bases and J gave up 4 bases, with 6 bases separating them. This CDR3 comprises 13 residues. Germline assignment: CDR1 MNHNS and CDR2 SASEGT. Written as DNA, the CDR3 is TGTGCCAGCAGTGAACGTGTGAATCAGCCCCAGCATTTT. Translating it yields CASSERVNQPQHF.

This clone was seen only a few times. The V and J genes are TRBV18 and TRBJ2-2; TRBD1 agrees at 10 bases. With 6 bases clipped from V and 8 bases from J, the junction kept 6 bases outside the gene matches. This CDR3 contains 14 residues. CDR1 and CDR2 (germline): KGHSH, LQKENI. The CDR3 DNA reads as TGTGCCAGCTCGTCCGGGACAGGGGAAGGGGAGCTGTTTTTT. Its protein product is CASSSGTGEGELFF.

CDR3 residues: CASSLASGYSQETQYF. The CDR3 DNA reads as TGTGCCAGCAGCTTAGCCTCCGGGTATAGCCAAGAGACCCAGTACTTC. This chain connects TRBV11-3 to TRBJ2-5; no definite D call. Germline-derived CDR1 and CDR2 are SGHNT and YENEEA. CDR3 length equals 16 residues. The germline V and J ends were trimmed by 1 base and 1 base, with 13 bases remaining between them.

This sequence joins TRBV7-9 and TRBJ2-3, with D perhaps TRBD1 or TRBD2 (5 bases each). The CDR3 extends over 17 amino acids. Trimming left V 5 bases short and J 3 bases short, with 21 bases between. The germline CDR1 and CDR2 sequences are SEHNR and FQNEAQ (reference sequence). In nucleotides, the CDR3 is TGTGCCAGCAGCGGGGGACGGGAAGGAACGAGGACAGATACGCAGTATTTT. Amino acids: CASSGGREGTRTDTQYF. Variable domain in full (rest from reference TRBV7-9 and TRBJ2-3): DTGVSQNPRHKITKRGQNVTFRCDPISEHNRLYWYRQTLGQGPEFLTYFQNEAQLEKSRLLSDRFSAERPKGSFSTLEIQRTEQGDSAMYLCASSGGREGTRTDTQYFGPGTRLTVL.

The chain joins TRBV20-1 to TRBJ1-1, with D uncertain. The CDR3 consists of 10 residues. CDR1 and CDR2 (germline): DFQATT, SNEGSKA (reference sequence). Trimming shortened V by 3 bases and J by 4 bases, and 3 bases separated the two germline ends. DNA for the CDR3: TGCAGTGCTAGCCCCACTGAAGCTTTCTTT. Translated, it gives CSASPTEAFF.

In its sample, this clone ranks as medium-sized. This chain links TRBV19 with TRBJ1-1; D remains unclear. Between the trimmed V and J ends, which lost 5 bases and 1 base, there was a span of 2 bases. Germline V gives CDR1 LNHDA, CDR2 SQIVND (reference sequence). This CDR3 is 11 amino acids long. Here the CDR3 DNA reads TGTGCCAGTAGTGAGAACACTGAAGCTTTCTTT. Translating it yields CASSENTEAFF.